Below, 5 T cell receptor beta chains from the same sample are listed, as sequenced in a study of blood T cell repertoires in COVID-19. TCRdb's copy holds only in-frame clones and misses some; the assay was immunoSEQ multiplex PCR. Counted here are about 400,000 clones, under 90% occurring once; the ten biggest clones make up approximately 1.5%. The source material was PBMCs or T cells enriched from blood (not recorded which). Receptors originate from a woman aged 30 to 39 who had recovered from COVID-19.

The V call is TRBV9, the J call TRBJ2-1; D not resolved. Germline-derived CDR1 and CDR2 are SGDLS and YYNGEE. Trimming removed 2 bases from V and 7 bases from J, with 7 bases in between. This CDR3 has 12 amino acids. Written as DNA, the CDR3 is TGTGCCAGCAGCGTCGAACTGAATGAGCAGTTCTTC. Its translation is CASSVELNEQFF.

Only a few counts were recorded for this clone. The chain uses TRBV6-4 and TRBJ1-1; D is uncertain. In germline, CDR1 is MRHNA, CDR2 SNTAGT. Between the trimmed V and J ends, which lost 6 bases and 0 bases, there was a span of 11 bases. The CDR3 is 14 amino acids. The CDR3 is CASSPFGVNTEAFF. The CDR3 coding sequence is TGTGCCAGCAGCCCGTTCGGGGTGAACACTGAAGCTTTCTTT.

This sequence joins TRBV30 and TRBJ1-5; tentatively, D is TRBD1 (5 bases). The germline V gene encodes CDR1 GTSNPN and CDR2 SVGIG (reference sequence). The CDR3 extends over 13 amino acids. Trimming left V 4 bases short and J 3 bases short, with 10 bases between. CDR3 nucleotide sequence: TGTGCCTGGACCCAGGACAACAATCAGCCCCAGCATTTT. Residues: CAWTQDNNQPQHF.

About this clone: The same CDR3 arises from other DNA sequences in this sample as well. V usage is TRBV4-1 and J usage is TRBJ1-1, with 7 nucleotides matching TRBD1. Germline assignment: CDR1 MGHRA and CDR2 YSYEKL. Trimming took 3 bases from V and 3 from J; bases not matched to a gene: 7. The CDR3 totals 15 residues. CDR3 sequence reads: CASSHSQGLDTEAFF. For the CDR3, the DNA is TGCGCCAGCAGCCACTCACAGGGGTTAGACACTGAAGCTTTCTTT.

CDR3 loop: CASSPGQGAGGSVIAEAFF. The CDR3 DNA is TGTGCCAGTAGCCCGGGACAGGGGGCTGGGGGTTCAGTTATAGCTGAAGCTTTCTTT. The genes are TRBV19 and TRBJ1-1, with 12 bases matching TRBD1. Germline-derived CDR1 and CDR2 are LNHDA and SQIVND (reference sequence). This CDR3 region has 19 residues. The V segment lost 6 bases and the J segment 6 bases; nucleotides outside the gene matches: 20.